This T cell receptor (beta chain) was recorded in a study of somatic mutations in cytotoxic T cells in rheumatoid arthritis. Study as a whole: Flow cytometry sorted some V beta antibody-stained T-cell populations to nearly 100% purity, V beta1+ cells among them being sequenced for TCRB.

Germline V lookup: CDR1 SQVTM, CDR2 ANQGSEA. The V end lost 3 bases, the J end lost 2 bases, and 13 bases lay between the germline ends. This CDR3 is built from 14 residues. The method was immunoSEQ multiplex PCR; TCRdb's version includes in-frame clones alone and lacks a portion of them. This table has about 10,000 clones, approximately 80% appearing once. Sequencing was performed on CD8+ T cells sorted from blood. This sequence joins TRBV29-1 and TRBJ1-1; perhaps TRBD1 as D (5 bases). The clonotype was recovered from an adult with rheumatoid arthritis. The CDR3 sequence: CSVDPVDSNTEAFF. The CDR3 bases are TGCAGCGTTGATCCTGTTGACAGTAACACTGAAGCTTTCTTT.